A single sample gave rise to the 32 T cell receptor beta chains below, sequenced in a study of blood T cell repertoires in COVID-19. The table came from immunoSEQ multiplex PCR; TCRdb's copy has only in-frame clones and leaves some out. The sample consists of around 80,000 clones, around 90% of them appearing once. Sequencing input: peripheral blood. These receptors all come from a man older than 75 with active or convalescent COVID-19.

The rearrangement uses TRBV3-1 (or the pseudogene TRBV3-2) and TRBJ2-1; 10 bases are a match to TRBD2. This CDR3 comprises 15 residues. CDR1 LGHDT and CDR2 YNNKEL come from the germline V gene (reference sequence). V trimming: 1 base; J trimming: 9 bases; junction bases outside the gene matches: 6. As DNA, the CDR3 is TGTGCCAGCAGCCAAGTTTCCAGCGGGGGGGGTGAGCAGTTCTTC. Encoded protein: CASSQVSSGGGEQFF.

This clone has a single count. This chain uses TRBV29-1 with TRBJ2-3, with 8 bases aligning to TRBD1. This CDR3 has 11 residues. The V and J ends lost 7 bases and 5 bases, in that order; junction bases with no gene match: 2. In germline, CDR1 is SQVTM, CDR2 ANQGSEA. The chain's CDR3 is CSGTGLDTQYF. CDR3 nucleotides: TGCAGCGGGACAGGGTTAGATACGCAGTATTTT.

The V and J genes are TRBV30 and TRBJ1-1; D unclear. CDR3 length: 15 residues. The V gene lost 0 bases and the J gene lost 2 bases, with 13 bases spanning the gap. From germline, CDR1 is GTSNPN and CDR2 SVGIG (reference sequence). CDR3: CAWSVGRRENTEAFF. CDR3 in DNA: TGTGCCTGGAGTGTGGGGAGGAGAGAAAACACTGAAGCTTTCTTT.

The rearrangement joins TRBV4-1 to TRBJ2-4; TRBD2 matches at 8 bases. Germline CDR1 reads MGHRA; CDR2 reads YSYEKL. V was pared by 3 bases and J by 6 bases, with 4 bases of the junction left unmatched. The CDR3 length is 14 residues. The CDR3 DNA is TGCGCCAGCAGCCAGACTAGCGTCGGAAACATTCAGTACTTC. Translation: CASSQTSVGNIQYF.

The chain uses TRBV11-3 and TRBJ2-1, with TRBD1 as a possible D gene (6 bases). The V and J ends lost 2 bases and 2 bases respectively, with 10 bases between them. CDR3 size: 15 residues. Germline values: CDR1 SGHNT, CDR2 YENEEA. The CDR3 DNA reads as TGTGCCAGCAGCTTACTGGACAGACCCTACAATGAGCAGTTCTTC. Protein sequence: CASSLLDRPYNEQFF.

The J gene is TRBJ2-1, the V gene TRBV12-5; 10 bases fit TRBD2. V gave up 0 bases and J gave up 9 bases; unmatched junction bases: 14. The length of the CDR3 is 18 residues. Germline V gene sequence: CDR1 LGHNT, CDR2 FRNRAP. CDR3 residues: CASGLVYLASGSYGEQFF. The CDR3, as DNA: TGTGCTAGTGGTTTGGTATATTTGGCTAGCGGGAGTTATGGTGAGCAGTTCTTC. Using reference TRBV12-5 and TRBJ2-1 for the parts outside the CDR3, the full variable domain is DARVTQTPRHKVTEMGQEVTMRCQPILGHNTVFWYRQTMMQGLELLAYFRNRAPLDDSGMPKDRFSAEMPDATLATLKIQPSEPRDSAVYFCASGLVYLASGSYGEQFFGPGTRLTVL.

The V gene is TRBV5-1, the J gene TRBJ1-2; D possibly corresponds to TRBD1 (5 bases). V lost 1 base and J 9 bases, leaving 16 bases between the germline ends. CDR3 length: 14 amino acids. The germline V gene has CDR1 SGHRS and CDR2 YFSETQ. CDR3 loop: CASSLPQEGMSYTF. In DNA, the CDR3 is TGCGCCAGCAGCTTGCCACAGGAGGGGATGAGCTACACCTTC.

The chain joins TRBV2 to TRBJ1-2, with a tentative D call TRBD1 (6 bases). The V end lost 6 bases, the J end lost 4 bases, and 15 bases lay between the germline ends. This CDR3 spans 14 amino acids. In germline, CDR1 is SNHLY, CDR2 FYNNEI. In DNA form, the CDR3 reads TGTGCCAGCAGCCTACAGGGAGGGAGCTATGGCTACACCTTC. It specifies CASSLQGGSYGYTF. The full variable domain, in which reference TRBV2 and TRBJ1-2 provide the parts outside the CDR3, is EPEVTQTPSHQVTQMGQEVILRCVPISNHLYFYWYRQILGQKVEFLVSFYNNEISEKSEIFDDQFSVERPDGSNFTLKIRSTKLEDSAMYFCASSLQGGSYGYTFGSGTRLTVV.

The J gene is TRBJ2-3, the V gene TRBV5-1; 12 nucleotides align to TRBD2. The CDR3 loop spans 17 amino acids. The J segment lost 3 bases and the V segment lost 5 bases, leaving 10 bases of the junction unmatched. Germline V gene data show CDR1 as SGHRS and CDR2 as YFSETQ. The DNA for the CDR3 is TGCGCCAGCAGGGAAAACCTAGCGGGGGGGCGTACAGATACGCAGTATTTT. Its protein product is CASRENLAGGRTDTQYF.

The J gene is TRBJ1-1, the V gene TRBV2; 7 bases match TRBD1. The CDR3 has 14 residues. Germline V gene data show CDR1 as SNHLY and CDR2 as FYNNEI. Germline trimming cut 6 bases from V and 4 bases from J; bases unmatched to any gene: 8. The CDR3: CASRGTVLGTEAFF. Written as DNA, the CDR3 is TGTGCCAGCAGGGGGACAGTCCTGGGCACTGAAGCTTTCTTT.

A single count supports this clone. CDR3 residues: CASSQDERGPYYGYTF. As DNA, the CDR3 is TGCGCCAGCAGCCAAGATGAGCGGGGTCCCTACTATGGCTACACCTTC. The chain is built from TRBV4-1 and TRBJ1-2, with D unclear. Germline CDR1 reads MGHRA; CDR2 reads YSYEKL. V was pared by 0 bases and J by 3 bases, with 14 bases between. The CDR3 extends over 16 amino acids.

CDR3 in amino acids: CASSSPTTGMNTEAFF. Here the CDR3 DNA reads TGCGCCAGCAGCTCACCCACCACAGGCATGAACACTGAAGCTTTCTTT. This chain joins TRBV5-1 and TRBJ1-1; tentatively, D is TRBD1 (5 bases). CDR3 length equals 16 residues. CDR1 is SGHRS, CDR2 YFSETQ, per germline. The V end was cut by 3 bases, the J end by 0 bases, with 15 bases between.

The CDR3 is CASSLGQGNIGYGYTF. The CDR3 nucleotides are TGTGCCAGCAGCTTGGGACAGGGGAACATTGGCTATGGCTACACCTTC. The chain carries TRBV11-2 and TRBJ1-2, with TRBD1 matching over 10 bases. The germline V gene encodes CDR1 SGHAT and CDR2 FQNNGV. The V and J ends lost 3 bases and 4 bases, in that order; junction bases with no gene match: 8. The CDR3 is 16 amino acids.

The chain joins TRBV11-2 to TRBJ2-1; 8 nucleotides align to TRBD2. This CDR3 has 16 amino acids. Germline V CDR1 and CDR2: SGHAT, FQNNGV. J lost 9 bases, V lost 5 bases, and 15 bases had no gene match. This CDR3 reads CASSGPAGDVPGEQFF. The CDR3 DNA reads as TGTGCCAGCAGCGGCCCAGCGGGGGACGTACCGGGTGAGCAGTTCTTC.

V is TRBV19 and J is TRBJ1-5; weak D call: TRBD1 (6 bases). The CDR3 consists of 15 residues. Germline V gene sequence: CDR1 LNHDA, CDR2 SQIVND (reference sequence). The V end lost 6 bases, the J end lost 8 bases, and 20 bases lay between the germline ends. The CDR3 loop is CASSPLGQTGEPQHF. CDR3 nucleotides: TGTGCCAGTAGCCCTCTCGGACAGACTGGAGAGCCCCAGCATTTT. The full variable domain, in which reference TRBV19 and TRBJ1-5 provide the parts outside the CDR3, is DGGITQSPKYLFRKEGQNVTLSCEQNLNHDAMYWYRQDPGQGLRLIYYSQIVNDFQKGDIAEGYSVSREKKESFPLTVTSAQKNPTAFYLCASSPLGQTGEPQHFGDGTRLSIL.

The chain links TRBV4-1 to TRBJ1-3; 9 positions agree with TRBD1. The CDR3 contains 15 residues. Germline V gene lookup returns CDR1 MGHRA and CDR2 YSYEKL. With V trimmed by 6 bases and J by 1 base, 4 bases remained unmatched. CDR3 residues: CASRPGTGSGNTIYF. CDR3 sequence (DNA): TGCGCCAGCAGACCCGGGACAGGGTCTGGAAACACCATATATTTT.

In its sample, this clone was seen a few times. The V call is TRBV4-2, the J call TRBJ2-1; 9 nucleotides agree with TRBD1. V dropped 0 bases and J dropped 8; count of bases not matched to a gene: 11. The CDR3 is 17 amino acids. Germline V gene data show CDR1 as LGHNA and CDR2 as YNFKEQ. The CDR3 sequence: CASSQEGQGVGIYEQFF. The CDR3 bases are TGTGCCAGCAGCCAAGAGGGACAGGGAGTTGGGATATATGAGCAGTTCTTC.

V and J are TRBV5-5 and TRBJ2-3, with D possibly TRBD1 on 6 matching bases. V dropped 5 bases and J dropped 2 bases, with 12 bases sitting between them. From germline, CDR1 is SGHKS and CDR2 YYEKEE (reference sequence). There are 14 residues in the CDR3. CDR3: CASRGAANTDTQYF. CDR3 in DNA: TGTGCCAGCAGGGGGGCGGCTAACACAGATACGCAGTATTTT.

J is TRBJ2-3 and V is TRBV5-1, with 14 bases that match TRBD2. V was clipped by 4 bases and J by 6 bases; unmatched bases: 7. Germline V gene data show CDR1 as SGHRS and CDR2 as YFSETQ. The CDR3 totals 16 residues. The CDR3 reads CASSLTGLAGVDTQYF. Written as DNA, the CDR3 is TGCGCCAGCAGCCTTACGGGACTAGCGGGAGTTGATACGCAGTATTTT.

The CDR3 loop is CASSADRAATNEKLFF. The CDR3 DNA is TGTGCCAGCAGTGCAGACAGGGCGGCAACTAATGAAAAACTGTTTTTT. The V gene is TRBV6-1, the J gene TRBJ1-4, with 7 bases identical to TRBD1. V shed 4 bases, J shed 0 bases, and the junction held 5 bases outside the gene matches. The CDR3 totals 16 residues. Germline V gene lookup returns CDR1 MNHNS and CDR2 SASEGT.

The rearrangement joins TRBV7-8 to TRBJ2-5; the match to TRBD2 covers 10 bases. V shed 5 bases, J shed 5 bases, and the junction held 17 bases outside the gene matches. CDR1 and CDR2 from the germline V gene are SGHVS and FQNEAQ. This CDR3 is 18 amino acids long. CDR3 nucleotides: TGTGCCAGCAGCCCCCGGGCCCTAGCGGGGGCGAGCCGGGAGACCCAGTACTTC. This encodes CASSPRALAGASRETQYF.

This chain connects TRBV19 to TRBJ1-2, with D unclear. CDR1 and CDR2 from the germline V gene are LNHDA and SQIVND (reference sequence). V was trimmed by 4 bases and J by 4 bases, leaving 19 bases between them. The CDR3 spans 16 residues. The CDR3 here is CASSTPFQIEGYGYTF. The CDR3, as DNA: TGTGCCAGTAGTACCCCCTTTCAAATAGAGGGCTATGGCTACACCTTC.

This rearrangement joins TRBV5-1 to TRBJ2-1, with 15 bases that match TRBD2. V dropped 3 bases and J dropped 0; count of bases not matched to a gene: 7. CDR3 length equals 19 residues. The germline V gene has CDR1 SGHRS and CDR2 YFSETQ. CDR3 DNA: TGCGCCAGCAGCTGGGGACTAGCGGGAGGTACAAGCTCCTACAATGAGCAGTTCTTC. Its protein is CASSWGLAGGTSSYNEQFF.

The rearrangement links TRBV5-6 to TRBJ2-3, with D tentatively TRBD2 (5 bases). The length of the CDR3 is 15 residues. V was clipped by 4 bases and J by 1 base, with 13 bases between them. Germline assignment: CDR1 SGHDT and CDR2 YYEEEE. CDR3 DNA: TGTGCCAGCAGCAAAACCCCCGGGGGCACAGATACGCAGTATTTT. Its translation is CASSKTPGGTDTQYF. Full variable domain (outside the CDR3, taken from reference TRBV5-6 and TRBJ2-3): DAGVTQSPTHLIKTRGQQVTLRCSPKSGHDTVSWYQQALGQGPQFIFQYYEEEERQRGNFPDRFSGHQFPNYSSELNVNALLLGDSALYLCASSKTPGGTDTQYFGPGTRLTVL.

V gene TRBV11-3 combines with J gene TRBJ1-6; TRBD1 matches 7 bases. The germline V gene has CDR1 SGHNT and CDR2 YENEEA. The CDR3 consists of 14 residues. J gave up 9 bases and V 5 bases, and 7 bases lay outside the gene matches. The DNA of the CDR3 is TGTGCCAGCAGCCCCCGACAGGGCCGTTCACCCCTCCACTTT. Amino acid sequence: CASSPRQGRSPLHF.

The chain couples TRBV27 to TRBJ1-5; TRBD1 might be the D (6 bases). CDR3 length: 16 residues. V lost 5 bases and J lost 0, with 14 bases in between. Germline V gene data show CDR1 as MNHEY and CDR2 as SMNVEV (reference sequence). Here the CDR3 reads CASSARGGNSNQPQHF. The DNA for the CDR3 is TGTGCCAGCAGTGCCAGGGGTGGCAATAGCAATCAGCCCCAGCATTTT.

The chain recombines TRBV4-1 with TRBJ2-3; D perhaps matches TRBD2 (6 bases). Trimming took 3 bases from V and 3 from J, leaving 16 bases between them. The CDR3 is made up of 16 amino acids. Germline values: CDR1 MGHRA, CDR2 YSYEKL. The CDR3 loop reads CASSQAGTRWTDTQYF. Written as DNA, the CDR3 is TGCGCCAGCAGCCAGGCAGGGACTCGGTGGACAGATACGCAGTATTTT.

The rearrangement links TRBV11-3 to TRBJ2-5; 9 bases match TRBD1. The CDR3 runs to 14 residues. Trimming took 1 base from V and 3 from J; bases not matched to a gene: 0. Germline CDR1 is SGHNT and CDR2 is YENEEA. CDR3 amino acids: CASSLGTGEETQYF. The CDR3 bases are TGTGCCAGCAGCTTAGGGACAGGGGAAGAGACCCAGTACTTC.

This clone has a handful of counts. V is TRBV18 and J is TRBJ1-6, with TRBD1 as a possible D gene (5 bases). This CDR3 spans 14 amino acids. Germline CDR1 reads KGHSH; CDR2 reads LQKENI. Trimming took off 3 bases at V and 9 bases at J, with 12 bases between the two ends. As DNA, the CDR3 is TGTGCCAGCTCACCGGCGCAGGGCGGTTCACCCCTCCACTTT. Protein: CASSPAQGGSPLHF.

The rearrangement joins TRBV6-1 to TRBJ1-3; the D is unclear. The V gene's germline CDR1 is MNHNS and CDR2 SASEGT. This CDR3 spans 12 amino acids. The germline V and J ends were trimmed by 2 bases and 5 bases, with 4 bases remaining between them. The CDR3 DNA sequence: TGTGCCAGCAGTGAAAGCCGAAACACCATATATTTT. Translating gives CASSESRNTIYF.

The CDR3 region is CASSNYNYGYTF. The CDR3 DNA reads as TGTGCCAGCAGTAACTATAACTATGGCTACACCTTC. The chain joins TRBV12-3 or TRBV12-4 to TRBJ1-2; D is ambiguous. Trimming stripped 5 bases from V and 1 base from J, with 5 bases between. This CDR3 is built from 12 residues.

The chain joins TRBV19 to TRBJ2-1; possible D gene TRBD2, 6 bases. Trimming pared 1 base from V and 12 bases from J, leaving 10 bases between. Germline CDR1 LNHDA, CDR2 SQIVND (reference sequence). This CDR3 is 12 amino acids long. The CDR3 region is CASSIVGGWQFF. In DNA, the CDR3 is TGTGCCAGTAGTATAGTCGGGGGATGGCAGTTCTTC.